This passage covers 15 T cell receptor beta chains from one sample sequenced in a study of blood T cell repertoires in COVID-19. TCRdb's table, derived via immunoSEQ multiplex PCR, lists solely in-frame clones and lacks some. Of 300,000 to 400,000 clones in the sample, more than 75% were seen once. Sequences were obtained from PBMCs or T cells enriched from blood (not recorded which). Source of these receptors: a woman in her 30s with acute COVID-19.

The chain couples TRBV27 to TRBJ2-1; 9 bases match TRBD2. Germline values: CDR1 MNHEY, CDR2 SMNVEV (reference sequence). Trimming took 4 bases from V and 8 from J; bases not matched to a gene: 9. The CDR3 is made up of 15 amino acids. CDR3 in amino acids: CASSSGAGGQDEQFF. As DNA, the CDR3 is TGTGCCAGCAGTTCGGGGGCGGGGGGGCAGGATGAGCAGTTCTTC.

The genes are TRBV30 and TRBJ1-1; 9 bases match TRBD1. The CDR3 covers 16 residues. From germline, CDR1 is GTSNPN and CDR2 SVGIG (reference sequence). The V and J ends lost 1 base and 1 base, in that order; junction bases with no gene match: 7. CDR3 DNA: TGTGCCTGGAGTGACGGGACAGGGAGGGGGAACACTGAAGCTTTCTTT. Protein: CAWSDGTGRGNTEAFF.

The rearrangement links TRBV19 to TRBJ1-1, with D possibly TRBD1 on 6 matching bases. This CDR3 has 13 residues. V lost 10 bases and J lost 1, with 13 bases in between. The germline CDR1 and CDR2 sequences are LNHDA and SQIVND (reference sequence). CDR3 amino acids: CAITGHRNTEAFF. The CDR3 DNA is TGTGCCATCACGGGACACCGGAACACTGAAGCTTTCTTT.

V is TRBV24-1 and J is TRBJ1-5, with unresolved D. The CDR3 is made up of 13 amino acids. Germline-derived CDR1 and CDR2 are KGHDR and SFDVKD. Deletions cut 7 bases from V and 6 bases from J, with 12 bases between. The chain's CDR3 is CATRTPGIQPQHF. In DNA form, the CDR3 reads TGTGCCACCAGAACCCCGGGTATTCAGCCCCAGCATTTT.

V usage is TRBV5-6 and J usage is TRBJ1-6; possibly TRBD1 for D (6 bases). Trimming left V 1 base short and J 9 bases short, with 14 bases between. This CDR3 is built from 15 residues. CDR1 SGHDT and CDR2 YYEEEE come from the germline V gene. CDR3 DNA sequence: TGTGCCAGCAGCTTGCGCAGGGGCCATACTTCACCCCTCCACTTT. Translated: CASSLRRGHTSPLHF.

This clone was picked up a small number of times. V usage is TRBV6-5 and J usage is TRBJ1-2, with 9 bases matching TRBD1. V was pared by 11 bases and J by 8 bases, with 15 bases of the junction left unmatched. The CDR3 covers 14 residues. Looked up from germline, CDR1 is MNHEY and CDR2 is SVGAGI. The CDR3 is CAAISSGTGSGYTF. The CDR3 DNA reads as TGTGCCGCCATTTCTTCCGGGACAGGGAGCGGCTACACCTTC.

The chain joins TRBV19 to TRBJ2-1; D is unclear. Germline CDR1 and CDR2: LNHDA and SQIVND (reference sequence). This CDR3 comprises 16 residues. V dropped 3 bases and J dropped 6 bases, with 18 bases sitting between them. The CDR3 region is CASSIMRDTSRNEQFF. In DNA form, the CDR3 reads TGTGCCAGTAGTATTATGAGAGATACCTCCCGCAATGAGCAGTTCTTC.

This sequence joins TRBV2 and TRBJ2-7; the match to TRBD2 covers 13 bases. The CDR3 has 17 residues. From germline, CDR1 is SNHLY and CDR2 FYNNEI. V was pared by 5 bases and J by 2 bases, with 9 bases of the junction left unmatched. CDR3 coding DNA: TGTGCCAGCAGTCCGAACGTGGGACTAGCGGGGACCTACGAGCAGTACTTC. Translation: CASSPNVGLAGTYEQYF. Filled out from reference TRBV2 and TRBJ2-7, the complete variable domain reads EPEVTQTPSHQVTQMGQEVILRCVPISNHLYFYWYRQILGQKVEFLVSFYNNEISEKSEIFDDQFSVERPDGSNFTLKIRSTKLEDSAMYFCASSPNVGLAGTYEQYFGPGTRLTVT.

The rearrangement joins TRBV5-1 to TRBJ2-7; D is possibly TRBD2 (7 bases). V was clipped by 6 bases and J by 2 bases, with 18 bases between them. Germline lookup yields CDR1 SGHRS and CDR2 YFSETQ. CDR3 length: 15 residues. CDR3 residues: CASKGTGGGPYEQYF. CDR3 nucleotide sequence: TGCGCCAGCAAAGGGACGGGGGGCGGCCCCTACGAGCAGTACTTC.

The chain is built from TRBV7-3 and TRBJ2-1; 7 bases align to TRBD2. The CDR3 totals 16 residues. J gave up 4 bases and V 1 base, and 7 bases lay outside the gene matches. Germline CDR1 SGHTA, CDR2 FQGTGA. The CDR3 DNA reads TGTGCCAGCAGCTTAAGAGGCGGGGGAAAATACAATGAGCAGTTCTTC. Its protein product is CASSLRGGGKYNEQFF.

Of note for this clone: Other DNA sequences in this specimen translate into the identical CDR3. The chain has TRBV19 and TRBJ1-3; maybe TRBD1 (5 bases). V was clipped by 4 bases and J by 0 bases, with 7 bases between them. Per the germline V gene, CDR1 is LNHDA and CDR2 is SQIVND (reference sequence). The CDR3 consists of 14 residues. CDR3 sequence: CASSTGSSGNTIYF. The CDR3 coding sequence is TGTGCCAGTAGTACAGGGTCCTCTGGAAACACCATATATTTT.

The rearrangement joins TRBV5-1 to TRBJ2-2, with 9 bases fitting TRBD1. Germline trimming cut 7 bases from V and 3 bases from J; bases unmatched to any gene: 4. Germline lookup yields CDR1 SGHRS and CDR2 YFSETQ. The CDR3 spans 14 residues. The CDR3 loop is CASGDRVDTGELFF. The CDR3 coding sequence is TGCGCCAGCGGGGACAGGGTGGACACCGGGGAGCTGTTTTTT.

This chain links TRBV24-1 with TRBJ2-3; D is unresolved. Germline V lookup: CDR1 KGHDR, CDR2 SFDVKD. V was clipped by 4 bases and J by 5 bases, with 12 bases between them. The CDR3 runs 14 residues. DNA of the CDR3: TGTGCCACCAGTGAGTCCACCCTAGGAGATACGCAGTATTTT. Encoded protein: CATSESTLGDTQYF.

The chain combines TRBV12-3 or TRBV12-4 with TRBJ1-6; TRBD1 matches at 7 bases. The J segment lost 8 bases and the V segment lost 3 bases, leaving 1 base of the junction unmatched. The CDR3 loop spans 13 amino acids. CDR3 region: CASSFTGDSPLHF. The CDR3 nucleotides are TGTGCCAGCAGTTTTACAGGGGATTCACCCCTCCACTTT.

On this clone: The same CDR3 also results from other DNA sequences found in this sample. The chain employs TRBV6-5 and TRBJ1-2, with D tentatively TRBD1 (5 bases). V was shortened by 2 bases and J by 8 bases, with 9 bases between the two germline ends. This CDR3 is 12 amino acids long. Germline values: CDR1 MNHEY, CDR2 SVGAGI. The CDR3 reads CASSYEGRGYTF. The CDR3 DNA sequence: TGTGCCAGCAGTTACGAGGGGAGGGGCTACACCTTC.